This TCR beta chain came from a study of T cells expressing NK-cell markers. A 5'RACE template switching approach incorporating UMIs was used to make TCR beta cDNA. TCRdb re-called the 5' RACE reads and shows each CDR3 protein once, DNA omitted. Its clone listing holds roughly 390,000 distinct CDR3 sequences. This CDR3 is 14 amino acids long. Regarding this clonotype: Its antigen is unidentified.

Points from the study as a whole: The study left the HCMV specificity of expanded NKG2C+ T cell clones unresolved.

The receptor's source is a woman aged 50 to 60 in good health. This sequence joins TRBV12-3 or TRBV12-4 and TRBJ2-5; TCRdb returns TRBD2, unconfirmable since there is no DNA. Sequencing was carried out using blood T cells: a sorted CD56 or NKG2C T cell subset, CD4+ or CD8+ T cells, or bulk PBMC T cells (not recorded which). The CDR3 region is CASSLGGKDETQYF.